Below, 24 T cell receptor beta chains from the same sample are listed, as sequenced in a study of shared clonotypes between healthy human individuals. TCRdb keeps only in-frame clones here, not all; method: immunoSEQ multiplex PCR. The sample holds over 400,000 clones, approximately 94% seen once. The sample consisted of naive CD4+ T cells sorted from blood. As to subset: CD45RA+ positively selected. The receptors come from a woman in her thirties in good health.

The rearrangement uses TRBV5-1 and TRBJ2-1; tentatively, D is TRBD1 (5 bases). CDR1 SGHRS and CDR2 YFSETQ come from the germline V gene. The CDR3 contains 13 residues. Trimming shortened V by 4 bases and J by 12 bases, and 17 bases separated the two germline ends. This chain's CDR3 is CASSDSRAPRQFF. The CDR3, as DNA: TGCGCCAGCAGCGATTCCAGGGCCCCACGGCAGTTCTTC.

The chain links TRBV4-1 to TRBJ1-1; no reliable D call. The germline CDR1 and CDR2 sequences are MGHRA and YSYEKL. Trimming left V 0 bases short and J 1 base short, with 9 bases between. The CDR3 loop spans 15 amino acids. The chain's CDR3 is CASSQDIGGNTEAFF. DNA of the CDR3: TGCGCCAGCAGCCAAGACATCGGTGGGAACACTGAAGCTTTCTTT.

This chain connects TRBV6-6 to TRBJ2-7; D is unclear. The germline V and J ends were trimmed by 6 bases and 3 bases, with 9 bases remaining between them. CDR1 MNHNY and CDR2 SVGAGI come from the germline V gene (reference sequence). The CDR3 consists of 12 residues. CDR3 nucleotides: TGTGCCAGCAGCATATCGTACTACGAGCAGTACTTC. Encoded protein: CASSISYYEQYF.

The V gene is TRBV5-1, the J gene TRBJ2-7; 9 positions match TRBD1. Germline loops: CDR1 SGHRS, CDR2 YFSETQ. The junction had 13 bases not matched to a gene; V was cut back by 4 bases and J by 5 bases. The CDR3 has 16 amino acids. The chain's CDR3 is CASSRQGGTGSHEQYF. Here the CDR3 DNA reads TGCGCCAGCAGCCGACAGGGGGGGACTGGGAGCCACGAGCAGTACTTC.

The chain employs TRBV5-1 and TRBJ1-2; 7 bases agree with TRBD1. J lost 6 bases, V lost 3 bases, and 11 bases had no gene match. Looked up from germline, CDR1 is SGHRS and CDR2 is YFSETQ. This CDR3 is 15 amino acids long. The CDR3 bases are TGCGCCAGCAGCTCGACAGGGCCCCGACCACATGGCTACACCTTC. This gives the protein CASSSTGPRPHGYTF.

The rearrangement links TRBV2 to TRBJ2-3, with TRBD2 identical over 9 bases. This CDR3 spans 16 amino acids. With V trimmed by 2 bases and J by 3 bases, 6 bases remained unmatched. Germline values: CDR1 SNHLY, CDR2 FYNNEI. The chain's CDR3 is CASSEIAGVLTDTQYF. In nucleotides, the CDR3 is TGTGCCAGCAGTGAAATAGCGGGAGTTCTGACAGATACGCAGTATTTT.

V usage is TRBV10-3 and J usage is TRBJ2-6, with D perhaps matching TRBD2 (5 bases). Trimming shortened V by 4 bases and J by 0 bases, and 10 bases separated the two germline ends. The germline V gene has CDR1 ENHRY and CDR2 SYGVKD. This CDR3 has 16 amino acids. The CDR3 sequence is CAISASGSSGANVLTF. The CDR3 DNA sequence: TGTGCCATCAGTGCGTCGGGGTCCTCTGGGGCCAACGTCCTGACTTTC.

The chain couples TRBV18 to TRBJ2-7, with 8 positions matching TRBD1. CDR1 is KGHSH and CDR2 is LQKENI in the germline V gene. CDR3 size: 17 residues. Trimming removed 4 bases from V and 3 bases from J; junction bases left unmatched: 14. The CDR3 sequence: CASSQTPTGGPGYEQYF. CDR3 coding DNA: TGTGCCAGCTCACAGACACCTACAGGGGGGCCTGGCTACGAGCAGTACTTC.

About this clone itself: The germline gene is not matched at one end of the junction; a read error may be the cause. The CDR3 spells CASSEASGTPKRF. The CDR3 coding sequence is TGCGCCAGCAGTGAGGCTAGCGGGACCCCTAAACGGTTC. The V call is TRBV10-2, the J call TRBJ2-7; 9 nucleotides agree with TRBD2. CDR1 is WSHSY and CDR2 is SAAADI in the germline V gene. The CDR3 contains 13 residues.

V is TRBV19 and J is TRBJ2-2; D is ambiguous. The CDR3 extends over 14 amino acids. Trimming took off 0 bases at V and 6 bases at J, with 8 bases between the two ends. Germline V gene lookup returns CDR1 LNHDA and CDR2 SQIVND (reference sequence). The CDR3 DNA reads TGTGCCAGTAGTATAGATAGATACGCCGGGGAGCTGTTTTTT. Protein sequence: CASSIDRYAGELFF.

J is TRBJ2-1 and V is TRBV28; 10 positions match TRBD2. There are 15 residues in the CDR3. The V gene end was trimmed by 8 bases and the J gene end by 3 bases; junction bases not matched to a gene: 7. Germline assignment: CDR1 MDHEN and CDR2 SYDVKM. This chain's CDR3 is CASLTGTSDYNEQFF. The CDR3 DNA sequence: TGTGCCAGCCTGACCGGGACTAGCGACTACAATGAGCAGTTCTTC.

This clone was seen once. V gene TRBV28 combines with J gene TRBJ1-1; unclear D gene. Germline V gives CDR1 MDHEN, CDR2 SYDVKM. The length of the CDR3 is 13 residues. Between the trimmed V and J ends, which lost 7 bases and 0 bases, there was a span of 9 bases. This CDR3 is CASIEGMNTEAFF. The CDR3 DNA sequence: TGTGCCAGCATCGAGGGTATGAACACTGAAGCTTTCTTT. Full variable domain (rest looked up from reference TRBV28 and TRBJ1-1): DVKVTQSSRYLVKRTGEKVFLECVQDMDHENMFWYRQDPGLGLRLIYFSYDVKMKEKGDIPEGYSVSREKKERFSLILESASTNQTSMYLCASIEGMNTEAFFGQGTRLTVV.

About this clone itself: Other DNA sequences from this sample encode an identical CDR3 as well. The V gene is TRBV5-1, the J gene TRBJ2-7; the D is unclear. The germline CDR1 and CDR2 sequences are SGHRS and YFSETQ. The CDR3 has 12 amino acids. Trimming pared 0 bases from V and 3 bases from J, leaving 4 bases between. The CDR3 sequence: CASSLDFYEQYF. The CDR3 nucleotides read TGCGCCAGCAGCTTGGACTTCTACGAGCAGTACTTC.

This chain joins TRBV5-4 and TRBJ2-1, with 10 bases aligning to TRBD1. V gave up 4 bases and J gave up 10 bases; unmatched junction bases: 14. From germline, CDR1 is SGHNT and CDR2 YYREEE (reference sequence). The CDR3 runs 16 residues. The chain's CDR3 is CASSMIGTGATKEQFF. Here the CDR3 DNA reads TGTGCCAGCAGCATGATCGGGACAGGGGCCACGAAGGAGCAGTTCTTC.

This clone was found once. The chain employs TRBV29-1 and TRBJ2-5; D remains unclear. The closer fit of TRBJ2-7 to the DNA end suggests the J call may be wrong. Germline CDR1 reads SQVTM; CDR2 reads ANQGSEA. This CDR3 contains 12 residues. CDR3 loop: CSVKGPFDEQYF. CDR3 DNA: TGCAGCGTCAAGGGCCCGTTCGACGAGCAGTACTTC.

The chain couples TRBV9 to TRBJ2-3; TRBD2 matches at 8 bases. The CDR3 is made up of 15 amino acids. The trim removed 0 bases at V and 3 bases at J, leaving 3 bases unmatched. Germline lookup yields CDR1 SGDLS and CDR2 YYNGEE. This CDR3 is CASSVDSGKTDTQYF. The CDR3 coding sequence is TGTGCCAGCAGCGTAGATAGCGGGAAGACAGATACGCAGTATTTT.

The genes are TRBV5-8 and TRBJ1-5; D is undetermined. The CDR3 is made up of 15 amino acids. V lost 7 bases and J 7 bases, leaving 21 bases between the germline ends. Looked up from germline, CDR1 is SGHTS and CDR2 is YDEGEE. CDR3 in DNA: TGTGCCAGCGCCGTATCGGGAGTCGCACGCCAGCCCCAGCATTTT. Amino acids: CASAVSGVARQPQHF.

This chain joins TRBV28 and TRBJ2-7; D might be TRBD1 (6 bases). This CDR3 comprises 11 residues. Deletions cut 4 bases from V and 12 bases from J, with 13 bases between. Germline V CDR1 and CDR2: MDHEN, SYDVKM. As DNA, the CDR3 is TGTGCCAGCAGTTACCACAGGGTTACGTACTTC. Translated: CASSYHRVTYF. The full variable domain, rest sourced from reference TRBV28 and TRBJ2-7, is DVKVTQSSRYLVKRTGEKVFLECVQDMDHENMFWYRQDPGLGLRLIYFSYDVKMKEKGDIPEGYSVSREKKERFSLILESASTNQTSMYLCASSYHRVTYFGPGTRLTVT.

The CDR3 region is CASTRRDGDNEQFF. Written as DNA, the CDR3 is TGTGCCAGTACCCGCCGGGATGGGGACAATGAGCAGTTCTTC. The genes are TRBV19 and TRBJ2-1, with a tentative D call TRBD2 (5 bases). CDR1 is LNHDA, CDR2 SQIVND, per germline (reference sequence). The CDR3 has 14 residues. The ends were cut back, 7 bases at V and 5 bases at J, with 15 bases in the middle.

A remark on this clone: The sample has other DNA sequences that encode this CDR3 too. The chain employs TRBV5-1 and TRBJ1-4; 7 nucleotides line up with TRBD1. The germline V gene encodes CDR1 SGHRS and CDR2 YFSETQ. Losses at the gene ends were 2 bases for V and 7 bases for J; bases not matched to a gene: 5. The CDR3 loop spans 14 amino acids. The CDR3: CASSLQGFGEKLFF. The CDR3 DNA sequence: TGCGCCAGCAGCTTACAGGGGTTCGGTGAAAAACTGTTTTTT.

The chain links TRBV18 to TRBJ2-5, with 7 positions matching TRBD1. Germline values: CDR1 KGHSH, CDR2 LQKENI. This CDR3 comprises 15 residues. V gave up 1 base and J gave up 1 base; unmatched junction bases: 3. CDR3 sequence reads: CASSPRAGGQETQYF. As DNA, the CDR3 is TGTGCCAGCTCACCACGGGCAGGGGGCCAAGAGACCCAGTACTTC.

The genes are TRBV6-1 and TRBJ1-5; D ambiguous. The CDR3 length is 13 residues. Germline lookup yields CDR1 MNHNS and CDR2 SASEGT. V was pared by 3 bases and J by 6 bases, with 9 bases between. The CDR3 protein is CASSDTSGQPQHF. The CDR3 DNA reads TGTGCCAGCAGTGACACCAGCGGTCAGCCCCAGCATTTT.

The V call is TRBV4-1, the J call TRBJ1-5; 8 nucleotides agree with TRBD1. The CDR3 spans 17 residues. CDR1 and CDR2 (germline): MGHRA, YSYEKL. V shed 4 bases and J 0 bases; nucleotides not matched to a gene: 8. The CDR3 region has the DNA TGCGCCAGCAGCCTTTGGACAGGGAGGAGTAGCAATCAGCCCCAGCATTTT. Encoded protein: CASSLWTGRSSNQPQHF.

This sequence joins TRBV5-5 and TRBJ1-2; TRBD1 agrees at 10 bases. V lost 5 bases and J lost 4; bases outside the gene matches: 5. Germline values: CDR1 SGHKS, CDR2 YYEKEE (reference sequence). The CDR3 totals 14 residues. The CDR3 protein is CASRPGQGPYGYTF. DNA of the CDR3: TGTGCCAGCAGACCGGGACAGGGGCCCTATGGCTACACCTTC.